This paragraph reports one T cell receptor beta chain. The trim removed 3 bases at V and 1 base at J, leaving 5 bases unmatched. The CDR3 covers 16 residues. The germline gives CDR1 SGHAT, CDR2 FQNNGV. This sample is part of a study of blood T cell repertoires in COVID-19. Study overall: PBMCs, B-cell-depleted T cells, or T cells were the source of the cDNA or gDNA that made up the material.

The data were produced by immunoSEQ multiplex PCR, yet TCRdb's version contains in-frame clones alone and is incomplete. Among 55,000 to 80,000 clones listed, 80% to 90% were seen once. The TCR originated in a middle-aged man with acute or convalescent COVID-19. Sequenced sample: peripheral blood. The chain has TRBV11-2 and TRBJ2-3; 9 bases line up with TRBD2. Written as DNA, the CDR3 is TGTGCCAGCAGCTTCTCTAGCGGGATCGGCACAGATACGCAGTATTTT. Translated, it gives CASSFSSGIGTDTQYF.